This TCR beta chain was sequenced during a study of cytomegalovirus exposure and HLA in healthy donors. Study results and caveats: Cytomegalovirus-associated status was assigned to about 180 TCR beta chains.

Donors likely had unrecorded immune exposures despite being nominally healthy when sampled. CDR1 is LNHDA, CDR2 SQIVND, per germline (reference sequence). Trimming stripped 4 bases from V and 3 bases from J, with 19 bases between. This CDR3 is 16 amino acids long. This clone occurred a few times. Its antigen is still unknown. 60 Vbeta and 13 Jbeta primers were used in PCR. Here immunoSEQ multiplex PCR was the method, and the copy in TCRdb shows in-frame clones only, minus some. The sample lists about 55,000 clones, 70% to 80% occurring once. Sequencing used PBMCs. This chain joins TRBV19 and TRBJ2-7, with D tentatively TRBD1 (6 bases). The receptor comes from a female donor in good health and CMV-seronegative. CDR3 DNA: TGTGCCAGTAGTAGGGCACAGGGAGCTGGAGTCTACGAGCAGTACTTC. Its protein is CASSRAQGAGVYEQYF.